The 24 T cell receptor beta chains listed next were all sequenced from one sample in a study of CD8 T cells in Susac syndrome. After extraction with the RNeasy kit, about 0.45 to 1 ug of the RNA was reverse transcribed using random hexamers. Each CDR3 protein is one row after TCRdb ran MiXCR on the immunoSEQ multiplex PCR reads. The table shows some 190,000 distinct CDR3 sequences, with almost 96% occurring only once. Sequencing was carried out using CD4+ T cells from PBMCs. The receptors stem from a human donor with multiple sclerosis.

The chain is built from TRBV24-1 and TRBJ1-2; no definite D call. V lost 2 bases to trimming and J lost 8 bases, with 11 bases between them. CDR1 and CDR2 (germline): KGHDR, SFDVKD. The length of the CDR3 is 13 residues. The CDR3 DNA reads as TGTGCCACCAGTGATTCCGCGTGGTACGGCTACACCTTC. This encodes CATSDSAWYGYTF.

This sequence joins TRBV5-1 and TRBJ2-5, with 8 bases fitting TRBD2. The CDR3 loop spans 14 amino acids. Germline CDR1 SGHRS, CDR2 YFSETQ. V shed 5 bases and J 5 bases; nucleotides not matched to a gene: 8. For the CDR3, the DNA is TGCGCCAGCAGGGGACTAGTTTTGGGGGAGACCCAGTACTTC. It yields the protein CASRGLVLGETQYF.

This chain links TRBV20-1 with TRBJ2-7; possibly TRBD1 or TRBD2 for D (5 bases each). Per the germline V gene, CDR1 is DFQATT and CDR2 is SNEGSKA (reference sequence). V lost 6 bases and J lost 2, with 17 bases in between. The CDR3 contains 14 residues. CDR3 loop: CSAQARGVAYEQYF. DNA for the CDR3: TGCAGTGCACAGGCCCGAGGGGTCGCCTACGAGCAGTACTTC.

The chain carries TRBV20-1 and TRBJ2-7; maybe TRBD1 (6 bases). This CDR3 is built from 14 residues. Deletions cut 6 bases from V and 2 bases from J, with 17 bases between. CDR1 DFQATT and CDR2 SNEGSKA come from the germline V gene (reference sequence). The CDR3 loop is CSALFRQGTYEQYF. The DNA of the CDR3 is TGCAGTGCACTGTTCCGGCAGGGGACCTACGAGCAGTACTTC.

CDR3 amino acids: CSAPTSGFTSGELFF. CDR3 coding DNA: TGCAGTGCCCCGACTAGCGGTTTTACCTCCGGGGAGCTGTTTTTT. The chain joins TRBV20-1 to TRBJ2-2, with 9 nucleotides matching TRBD2. The junction had 11 bases not matched to a gene; V was cut back by 6 bases and J by 6 bases. Looked up from germline, CDR1 is DFQATT and CDR2 is SNEGSKA (reference sequence). CDR3 length: 15 residues.

The chain employs TRBV29-1 and TRBJ1-2, with 8 bases that match TRBD1. The CDR3 covers 15 residues. Trimming took 2 bases from V and 5 from J; bases not matched to a gene: 10. CDR1 and CDR2 from the germline V gene are SQVTM and ANQGSEA. CDR3 in amino acids: CSVEQGATSYYGYTF. The CDR3 DNA follows: TGCAGCGTTGAACAGGGGGCGACTTCCTATTATGGCTACACCTTC.

This chain uses TRBV27 with TRBJ2-7; 7 nucleotides align to TRBD1. The CDR3 length is 17 residues. Germline values: CDR1 MNHEY, CDR2 SMNVEV (reference sequence). J gave up 0 bases and V 8 bases, and 16 bases lay outside the gene matches. CDR3 bases: TGTGCCAGCCTAGGGGCTGTCGGGACAGATCGCTCCTACGAGCAGTACTTC. This translates into CASLGAVGTDRSYEQYF.

The gene calls are TRBV2 and TRBJ2-2; D remains unclear. Germline CDR1 and CDR2: SNHLY and FYNNEI. Trimming left V 4 bases short and J 6 bases short, with 15 bases between. The CDR3 has 15 amino acids. As DNA, the CDR3 is TGTGCCAGCAGTGTGATGTTCACTGCGGCCGGGGAGCTGTTTTTT. Its protein product is CASSVMFTAAGELFF.

V usage is TRBV29-1 and J usage is TRBJ1-1; D remains ambiguous. This CDR3 has 13 residues. CDR1 and CDR2 from the germline V gene are SQVTM and ANQGSEA. Between the trimmed V and J ends, which lost 0 bases and 8 bases, there was a span of 13 bases. CDR3 DNA sequence: TGCAGCGTTGAAGATCGGGTCAGGAGCGAAGCTTTCTTT. It encodes CSVEDRVRSEAFF.

The V gene is TRBV3-1, the J gene TRBJ1-5, with unresolved D. Trimming cost V 7 bases and J 8 bases, with 6 bases left between them. The CDR3 sequence is 10 residues long. Germline values: CDR1 LGHDT, CDR2 YNNKEL (reference sequence). CDR3 DNA sequence: TGTGCCAGCATATCCAAGCCCCAGCATTTT. Protein: CASISKPQHF.

The V and J genes are TRBV29-1 and TRBJ2-7; no clear D gene. CDR1 and CDR2 from the germline V gene are SQVTM and ANQGSEA. Trimming shortened V by 3 bases and J by 1 base, and 10 bases separated the two germline ends. The CDR3 consists of 13 residues. CDR3 residues: CSVEGGPSYEQYF. DNA for the CDR3: TGCAGCGTTGAGGGTGGGCCATCCTACGAGCAGTACTTC.

V and J are TRBV3-1 and TRBJ2-6, with D possibly called TRBD1 or TRBD2 (5 bases each). The CDR3 sequence is 15 residues long. Germline V gene data show CDR1 as LGHDT and CDR2 as YNNKEL (reference sequence). Between the trimmed V and J ends, which lost 1 base and 2 bases, there was a span of 6 bases. CDR3 coding DNA: TGTGCCAGCAGCCAAGGAGGGGCTGGGGCCAACGTCCTGACTTTC. Translated, it gives CASSQGGAGANVLTF.

The chain links TRBV2 to TRBJ2-1, with 8 positions matching TRBD2. The CDR3 length is 15 residues. Trimming took 3 bases from V and 12 from J; bases not matched to a gene: 13. The V gene's germline CDR1 is SNHLY and CDR2 FYNNEI. The CDR3 nucleotides are TGTGCCAGCAGTGAGGCTAGCGGGCCGGGAGGAGCGCAGTTCTTC. Residues: CASSEASGPGGAQFF.

This chain links TRBV5-1 with TRBJ1-5; a possible D gene is TRBD1 (6 bases). Trimming left V 1 base short and J 4 bases short, with 9 bases between. CDR1 and CDR2 (germline): SGHRS, YFSETQ. The CDR3 consists of 14 residues. The CDR3 DNA reads as TGCGCCAGCAGCTTGTGGGACAAGAATCAGCCCCAGCATTTT. This codes for CASSLWDKNQPQHF.

This chain links TRBV2 with TRBJ2-5, with D perhaps matching TRBD1 (5 bases). V was trimmed by 2 bases and J by 4 bases, leaving 11 bases between them. CDR3 length: 14 amino acids. Germline CDR1 and CDR2: SNHLY and FYNNEI. The CDR3: CASSEIQGGETQYF. CDR3 bases: TGTGCCAGCAGTGAAATTCAGGGCGGAGAGACCCAGTACTTC.

V gene TRBV29-1 combines with J gene TRBJ1-1; D ambiguous. The V end lost 3 bases, the J end lost 2 bases, and 13 bases lay between the germline ends. The germline V gene encodes CDR1 SQVTM and CDR2 ANQGSEA. The CDR3 is 14 residues long. The CDR3 loop is CSVDDQSVNTEAFF. In nucleotides, the CDR3 is TGCAGCGTTGATGACCAATCCGTCAACACTGAAGCTTTCTTT.

This rearrangement joins TRBV9 to TRBJ2-5; unclear D gene. V was pared by 0 bases and J by 4 bases, with 10 bases between. Germline CDR1 is SGDLS and CDR2 is YYNGEE. This CDR3 spans 14 amino acids. The CDR3 reads CASSVGNILETQYF. CDR3 nucleotide sequence: TGTGCCAGCAGCGTAGGGAACATCTTAGAGACCCAGTACTTC.

V is TRBV14 and J is TRBJ2-1; tentative D call: TRBD2 (5 bases). Germline CDR1 and CDR2: SGHDN and FVKESK. This CDR3 spans 17 amino acids. The V and J ends lost 1 base and 2 bases respectively, with 15 bases between them. CDR3 sequence (DNA): TGTGCCAGCAGCCAAGGTCGAGAGGGCCTACCCTACAATGAGCAGTTCTTC. It translates to CASSQGREGLPYNEQFF. Full variable domain (outside the CDR3, taken from reference TRBV14 and TRBJ2-1): EAGVTQFPSHSVIEKGQTVTLRCDPISGHDNLYWYRRVMGKEIKFLLHFVKESKQDESGMPNNRFLAERTGGTYSTLKVQPAELEDSGVYFCASSQGREGLPYNEQFFGPGTRLTVL.

The rearrangement joins TRBV19 to TRBJ1-2; TRBD1 matches at 8 bases. The V and J ends lost 5 bases and 5 bases, in that order; junction bases with no gene match: 4. The germline gives CDR1 LNHDA, CDR2 SQIVND (reference sequence). The CDR3 spans 13 residues. The CDR3 sequence: CASSLDRVYGYTF. The CDR3 DNA reads as TGTGCCAGTAGTTTGGACAGGGTTTATGGCTACACCTTC. The whole variable domain, remainder taken from reference TRBV19 and TRBJ1-2, is DGGITQSPKYLFRKEGQNVTLSCEQNLNHDAMYWYRQDPGQGLRLIYYSQIVNDFQKGDIAEGYSVSREKKESFPLTVTSAQKNPTAFYLCASSLDRVYGYTFGSGTRLTVV.

The chain carries TRBV20-1 and TRBJ1-5; the D gene is possibly TRBD1 (5 bases). Germline V gene lookup returns CDR1 DFQATT and CDR2 SNEGSKA (reference sequence). V was pared by 0 bases and J by 4 bases, with 16 bases between. The CDR3 runs to 16 residues. The DNA for the CDR3 is TGCAGTGCTAGAGATGGGGCAGGGAGTGCTAATCAGCCCCAGCATTTT. Its translation is CSARDGAGSANQPQHF.

This chain links TRBV27 with TRBJ1-1; no reliable D call. CDR1 is MNHEY and CDR2 is SMNVEV in the germline V gene (reference sequence). V was pared by 1 base and J by 1 base, with 4 bases between. The CDR3 length is 13 residues. The DNA of the CDR3 is TGTGCCAGCAGTTTATTAAGGAACACTGAAGCTTTCTTT. The encoded protein is CASSLLRNTEAFF.

This chain joins TRBV30 and TRBJ1-5; TRBD1 might be the D (5 bases). The germline gives CDR1 GTSNPN, CDR2 SVGIG (reference sequence). The V and J ends lost 3 bases and 4 bases respectively, with 10 bases between them. This CDR3 contains 13 residues. The CDR3 bases are TGTGCCTGGAGGGGGGACCTTAATCAGCCCCAGCATTTT. This encodes CAWRGDLNQPQHF.

The chain couples TRBV20-1 to TRBJ2-3; D remains unclear. The CDR3 has 11 residues. Trimming cost V 6 bases and J 6 bases, with 10 bases left between them. The germline CDR1 and CDR2 sequences are DFQATT and SNEGSKA (reference sequence). DNA of the CDR3: TGCAGTGCACCTAAATTGGATACGCAGTATTTT. It specifies CSAPKLDTQYF.

V gene TRBV11-2 combines with J gene TRBJ2-7, with D possibly TRBD1 on 8 matching bases. There are 14 residues in the CDR3. V gave up 10 bases and J gave up 3 bases, with 19 bases separating them. From germline, CDR1 is SGHAT and CDR2 FQNNGV. CDR3 sequence (DNA): TGTGCCACCACGGGGGGACAGGTGAACTACGAGCAGTACTTC. It translates to CATTGGQVNYEQYF. Looking up the rest from reference TRBV11-2 and TRBJ2-7 gives the full variable domain: EAGVAQSPRYKIIEKRQSVAFWCNPISGHATLYWYQQILGQGPKLLIQFQNNGVVDDSQLPKDRFSAERLKGVDSTLKIQPAKLEDSAVYLCATTGGQVNYEQYFGPGTRLTVT.